These 25 T cell receptor beta chains share one sample of origin, sequenced in a study of shared clonotypes between healthy human individuals. Libraries were prepared by immunoSEQ multiplex PCR; TCRdb keeps only in-frame clonotypes and omits some of them. The table includes about 2 million clones, 95% detected once. Sequenced input: naive CD4+ T cells sorted from blood. The subset was: CD45RA+ positively selected. Receptors originate from a man younger than 30 in good health.

V usage is TRBV30 and J usage is TRBJ2-3; 8 bases agree with TRBD2. In germline, CDR1 is GTSNPN, CDR2 SVGIG (reference sequence). There are 15 residues in the CDR3. The V gene end was trimmed by 2 bases and the J gene end by 1 base; junction bases not matched to a gene: 5. The CDR3 loop is CAWSLSGKGTDTQYF. The DNA for the CDR3 is TGTGCCTGGAGTCTTAGCGGGAAAGGCACAGATACGCAGTATTTT.

The chain has TRBV7-2 and TRBJ1-1; D not certain. CDR1 is SGHTA, CDR2 FQGNSA, per germline. Trimming cost V 4 bases and J 4 bases, with 19 bases left between them. The CDR3 contains 16 residues. CDR3 DNA sequence: TGTGCCAGCAGCTCCAATACCCCTAAGGTGAGCACTGAAGCTTTCTTT. Translated, it gives CASSSNTPKVSTEAFF. Using reference TRBV7-2 and TRBJ1-1 for the parts outside the CDR3, the full variable domain is GAGVSQSPSNKVTEKGKDVELRCDPISGHTALYWYRQSLGQGLEFLIYFQGNSAPDKSGLPSDRFSAERTGGSVSTLTIQRTQQEDSAVYLCASSSNTPKVSTEAFFGQGTRLTVV.

Worth noting for this clone: A much larger clone lies a single base off, so this may be a read error. Other nucleotide sequences from this sample produce the same CDR3. J is TRBJ1-6 and V is TRBV6-5; 10 nucleotides line up with TRBD1. There are 14 residues in the CDR3. Germline trimming cut 5 bases from V and 6 bases from J; bases unmatched to any gene: 1. The germline gives CDR1 MNHEY, CDR2 SVGAGI. The CDR3, as DNA: TGTGCCAGCAGTCGGGACAGGGGTAATTCACCCCTCCACTTT. Its protein product is CASSRDRGNSPLHF.

The chain joins TRBV29-1 to TRBJ2-7; 8 bases line up with TRBD2. The CDR3 length is 12 residues. The V segment lost 7 bases and the J segment 4 bases; nucleotides outside the gene matches: 6. Germline values: CDR1 SQVTM, CDR2 ANQGSEA. The CDR3 protein is CSANRGGYEQYF. The CDR3 DNA reads as TGCAGCGCTAACCGGGGGGGATACGAGCAGTACTTC.

V is TRBV4-1 and J is TRBJ1-4; the match to TRBD1 covers 10 bases. Germline V gene lookup returns CDR1 MGHRA and CDR2 YSYEKL. The ends lost 8 bases at V and 5 bases at J; junction bases unmatched: 8. The length of the CDR3 is 15 residues. The chain's CDR3 is CASGDLGQGNEKLFF. Here the CDR3 DNA reads TGCGCCAGCGGGGACTTGGGACAGGGGAATGAAAAACTGTTTTTT.

The chain recombines TRBV6-5 with TRBJ1-2; D perhaps matches TRBD1 (5 bases). The CDR3 consists of 13 residues. The germline V and J ends were trimmed by 6 bases and 6 bases, with 14 bases remaining between them. Per germline, CDR1 MNHEY and CDR2 SVGAGI. The CDR3 sequence: CASSQTRQHGYTF. The CDR3, as DNA: TGTGCCAGCAGCCAAACTCGACAGCATGGCTACACCTTC.

V usage is TRBV25-1 and J usage is TRBJ2-3; no definite D call. Germline CDR1 and CDR2: MGHDK and SYGVNS. The CDR3 length is 17 residues. V was shortened by 1 base and J by 0 bases, with 14 bases between the two germline ends. The CDR3 here is CASSEFRPGHSTDTQYF. In DNA form, the CDR3 reads TGTGCCAGCAGTGAATTCCGTCCAGGTCACAGCACAGATACGCAGTATTTT.

The chain is built from TRBV6-6 and TRBJ1-1; a weak D match, TRBD1 (5 bases). CDR1 is MNHNY and CDR2 is SVGAGI in the germline V gene (reference sequence). The CDR3 extends over 15 amino acids. Trimming pared 2 bases from V and 4 bases from J, leaving 14 bases between. DNA of the CDR3: TGTGCCAGCAGTTACCCCTTTCAGGGAGGCACTGAAGCTTTCTTT. Its protein product is CASSYPFQGGTEAFF.

The chain has TRBV2 and TRBJ2-5; 8 bases map to TRBD1. Germline assignment: CDR1 SNHLY and CDR2 FYNNEI. J lost 2 bases, V lost 6 bases, and 2 bases had no gene match. The CDR3 length is 13 residues. The CDR3 sequence is CASRGQVQETQYF. CDR3 bases: TGTGCCAGCAGGGGACAGGTGCAAGAGACCCAGTACTTC.

The chain employs TRBV25-1 and TRBJ1-4, with a possible D match to TRBD1 (6 bases). Germline V gene data show CDR1 as MGHDK and CDR2 as SYGVNS. V lost 3 bases and J lost 1, with 15 bases in between. The CDR3 totals 17 residues. CDR3 protein: CASSEGWGPLTNEKLFF. In nucleotides, the CDR3 is TGTGCCAGCAGTGAGGGGTGGGGGCCCCTAACTAATGAAAAACTGTTTTTT.

The DNA for the CDR3 is TGTGCCAGCAGCTTAGCAAGCAATCAGCCCCAGCATTTT. As protein: CASSLASNQPQHF. The chain has TRBV7-9 and TRBJ1-5, with unresolved D. CDR3 length equals 13 residues. Trimming cost V 0 bases and J 1 base, with 1 base left between them. Looked up from germline, CDR1 is SEHNR and CDR2 is FQNEAQ (reference sequence).

J is TRBJ2-3 and V is TRBV7-9; no clear D. This CDR3 comprises 13 residues. Germline V gene sequence: CDR1 SEHNR, CDR2 FQNEAQ (reference sequence). V was trimmed by 7 bases and J by 4 bases, leaving 12 bases between them. The CDR3, as DNA: TGTGCCAGCACCCCACTGGGCGCAGATACGCAGTATTTT. It is translated as CASTPLGADTQYF.

The chain carries TRBV6-6 and TRBJ1-2; D is undetermined. The CDR3 is 13 residues long. V was trimmed by 2 bases and J by 2 bases, leaving 6 bases between them. Germline values: CDR1 MNHNY, CDR2 SVGAGI (reference sequence). The CDR3 sequence is CASSYEPNYGYTF. The DNA for the CDR3 is TGTGCCAGCAGTTACGAGCCGAACTATGGCTACACCTTC.

The gene calls are TRBV27 and TRBJ2-7, with D possibly TRBD1 on 5 matching bases. The CDR3 runs 12 residues. The V end was cut by 8 bases, the J end by 0 bases, with 8 bases between. Germline CDR1 MNHEY, CDR2 SMNVEV (reference sequence). The CDR3 region has the DNA TGTGCCAGCTGGACAAGCTCCTACGAGCAGTACTTC. Translation gives CASWTSSYEQYF.

The chain uses TRBV7-2 and TRBJ1-6; 8 bases map to TRBD1. CDR3 size: 15 residues. J lost 6 bases, V lost 5 bases, and 6 bases had no gene match. Germline V CDR1 and CDR2: SGHTA, FQGNSA. CDR3 nucleotides: TGTGCCAGCAGCCCGGACAGGGTGAGTAATTCACCCCTCCACTTT. This translates into CASSPDRVSNSPLHF.

This clone was observed once. The chain has TRBV29-1 and TRBJ2-2; D gene ambiguous. This CDR3 is built from 13 residues. Germline-derived CDR1 and CDR2 are SQVTM and ANQGSEA. The V end lost 5 bases, the J end lost 1 base, and 8 bases lay between the germline ends. Here the CDR3 reads CSVTLENTGELFF. As DNA, the CDR3 is TGCAGCGTTACTTTGGAGAACACCGGGGAGCTGTTTTTT.

V usage is TRBV7-9 and J usage is TRBJ1-1, with 10 bases lining up with TRBD1. This CDR3 is built from 18 residues. V was clipped by 1 base and J by 1 base; unmatched bases: 9. Per the germline V gene, CDR1 is SEHNR and CDR2 is FQNEAQ (reference sequence). CDR3 protein: CASSLGRQGARGNTEAFF. The CDR3 DNA is TGTGCCAGCAGCTTAGGGAGACAGGGGGCCAGGGGGAACACTGAAGCTTTCTTT.

V is TRBV18 and J is TRBJ1-4; TRBD1 aligns across 7 bases. The germline gives CDR1 KGHSH, CDR2 LQKENI. The CDR3 sequence is 16 residues long. V lost 6 bases and J lost 0; bases outside the gene matches: 7. The CDR3 loop reads CASSMGQLSTNEKLFF. The CDR3 DNA is TGTGCCAGCTCTATGGGACAGCTGTCAACTAATGAAAAACTGTTTTTT.

The chain carries TRBV7-2 and TRBJ1-6; maybe TRBD1 (5 bases). V lost 3 bases and J 7 bases, leaving 13 bases between the germline ends. This CDR3 contains 15 residues. The germline CDR1 and CDR2 sequences are SGHTA and FQGNSA. The CDR3 region is CASSFSGTQNSPLHF. As DNA, the CDR3 is TGTGCCAGCAGCTTCTCAGGGACCCAAAATTCACCCCTCCACTTT.

The V and J genes are TRBV2 and TRBJ2-4; no definite D call. CDR1 is SNHLY and CDR2 is FYNNEI in the germline V gene. Trimming removed 7 bases from V and 0 bases from J, with 7 bases in between. The CDR3 totals 13 residues. CDR3 nucleotides: TGTGCCAGCAACCTAGGAGCCAAAAACATTCAGTACTTC. This encodes CASNLGAKNIQYF.

The chain employs TRBV7-3 and TRBJ2-2; D ambiguous. In germline, CDR1 is SGHTA, CDR2 FQGTGA. The CDR3 is 15 residues long. Trimming removed 1 base at V and 0 bases at J, with 6 bases between. CDR3: CASSLIPANTGELFF. In nucleotides, the CDR3 is TGTGCCAGCAGCTTAATTCCAGCGAACACCGGGGAGCTGTTTTTT. The full variable domain, in which reference TRBV7-3 and TRBJ2-2 provide the parts outside the CDR3, is GAGVSQTPSNKVTEKGKYVELRCDPISGHTALYWYRQSLGQGPEFLIYFQGTGAADDSGLPNDRFFAVRPEGSVSTLKIQRTERGDSAVYLCASSLIPANTGELFFGEGSRLTVL.

The chain couples TRBV11-2 to TRBJ1-6; D might be TRBD1 (5 bases). From germline, CDR1 is SGHAT and CDR2 FQNNGV. V lost 0 bases and J 6 bases, leaving 12 bases between the germline ends. The CDR3 consists of 16 residues. DNA for the CDR3: TGTGCCAGCAGCTTAGAGAGGGTCCAGGGTAATTCACCCCTCCACTTT. Residues: CASSLERVQGNSPLHF.

The chain has TRBV6-1 and TRBJ1-2; TRBD1 aligns across 7 bases. CDR3 length: 13 residues. V was clipped by 6 bases and J by 5 bases; unmatched bases: 6. The germline gives CDR1 MNHNS, CDR2 SASEGT. CDR3 loop: CASRLGGAYGYTF. The CDR3 nucleotides are TGTGCCAGCAGGTTAGGGGGCGCGTATGGCTACACCTTC.

In the case of this clone: This sample includes further DNA sequences coding for the same CDR3. The rearrangement links TRBV2 to TRBJ2-5; 9 nucleotides line up with TRBD1. The CDR3 length is 12 residues. J lost 5 bases, V lost 7 bases, and 2 bases had no gene match. The germline V gene has CDR1 SNHLY and CDR2 FYNNEI. CDR3 region: CASKGQGETQYF. As DNA, the CDR3 is TGTGCCAGCAAGGGACAGGGTGAGACCCAGTACTTC.

V is TRBV18 and J is TRBJ2-1; D gene unclear. V lost 6 bases and J 3 bases, leaving 15 bases between the germline ends. The CDR3 runs 15 residues. CDR1 is KGHSH, CDR2 LQKENI, per germline. CDR3 nucleotide sequence: TGTGCCAGCTCGCCCTCCTCGTCAGGCTACAATGAGCAGTTCTTC. It is translated as CASSPSSSGYNEQFF.